Each of the 2 T cell receptor beta chains below was sequenced from the same sample in a study of spatial heterogeneity in lung cancer. Notes on the study in general: It was found that expanded intratumoral alpha and beta TCR counts tracked tumor mutation counts.

For these receptors, no antigen is known. Described time point: sample taken at primary tumor resection. Each CDR3 protein gets one entry after TCRdb re-called the 5' RACE reads with MiXCR. The data show around 20,000 distinct CDR3 sequences, approximately 3% seen once. This specimen was lung tumor tissue, taken at surgery. These receptors originate from a male donor with early-stage non-small cell lung cancer.

This clonotype was detected many times. The chain recombines TRBV20-1 with TRBJ1-5; 10 bases fit TRBD1. Trimming cost V 0 bases and J 4 bases; bases outside gene matches: 3. Germline CDR1 DFQATT, CDR2 SNEGSKA (reference sequence). The CDR3 is 15 residues long. CDR3 region: CSARDQGQGNQPQHF. In DNA form, the CDR3 reads TGCAGTGCTAGAGATCAGGGACAGGGGAATCAGCCCCAGCATTTT.

This clonotype has ten or more counts. The rearrangement links TRBV5-4 to TRBJ2-1; 11 nucleotides agree with TRBD2. V lost 5 bases to trimming and J lost 5 bases; unmatched junction nucleotides: 6. Germline V gives CDR1 SGHNT, CDR2 YYREEE (reference sequence). This CDR3 has 15 amino acids. CDR3 in DNA: TGTGCCAGCAGACTAGCGGGAGAACCCCACAATGAGCAGTTCTTC. It specifies CASRLAGEPHNEQFF.